This entry lists 23 T cell receptor beta chains sequenced from one sample in a study of CD8 T cells in Susac syndrome. Reverse transcription used 0.5 to 1 ug RNA and random hexamers. TCRdb processed the immunoSEQ multiplex PCR reads anew with MiXCR; each CDR3 protein has one entry. The repertoire includes tens of thousands of distinct CDR3 sequences, 85% to 95% of them detected once, and approximately 0.4% sits in the top ten. Sequencing was performed on CD8+ T cells from PBMCs. The source is a human donor with multiple sclerosis.

This rearrangement joins TRBV2 to TRBJ2-1, with 7 bases aligning to TRBD2. The CDR3 is 15 residues long. V was pared by 4 bases and J by 5 bases, with 8 bases of the junction left unmatched. Germline V CDR1 and CDR2: SNHLY, FYNNEI. DNA for the CDR3: TGTGCCAGCAGTGTTGGCGGGGGTCTTAACAATGAGCAGTTCTTC. Protein sequence: CASSVGGGLNNEQFF.

The V call is TRBV27, the J call TRBJ2-6; either TRBD1 or TRBD2 may fit D (5 bases each). CDR3 size: 19 residues. Trimming shortened V by 0 bases and J by 0 bases, and 15 bases separated the two germline ends. CDR1 and CDR2 (germline): MNHEY, SMNVEV (reference sequence). The DNA for the CDR3 is TGTGCCAGCAGTTTATCGCCGGGACGGGGCATCTCTGGGGCCAACGTCCTGACTTTC. It encodes CASSLSPGRGISGANVLTF.

V and J are TRBV19 and TRBJ1-1; D uncertain. Per the germline V gene, CDR1 is LNHDA and CDR2 is SQIVND (reference sequence). The V end was cut by 3 bases, the J end by 6 bases, with 14 bases between. CDR3 length equals 14 residues. As DNA, the CDR3 is TGTGCCAGTAGTATGGGCAGTAGCATCGCTGAAGCTTTCTTT. Encoded protein: CASSMGSSIAEAFF.

The chain links TRBV13 to TRBJ2-1, with TRBD1 matching 7 bases. Germline values: CDR1 PRHDT, CDR2 FYEKMQ (reference sequence). The CDR3 runs to 13 residues. V lost 5 bases to trimming and J lost 8 bases; unmatched junction nucleotides: 6. As DNA, the CDR3 is TGTGCCAGCAGCGGACAGGATAGGGATGAGCAGTTCTTC. It translates to CASSGQDRDEQFF.

The chain is built from TRBV9 and TRBJ2-1, with 7 bases fitting TRBD2. The CDR3 totals 16 residues. Germline-derived CDR1 and CDR2 are SGDLS and YYNGEE. With 4 bases clipped from V and 0 bases from J, the junction kept 7 bases outside the gene matches. Here the CDR3 reads CASSLGAGSSYNEQFF. The CDR3 DNA reads as TGTGCCAGCAGCCTCGGAGCGGGGAGCTCCTACAATGAGCAGTTCTTC.

The chain uses TRBV19 and TRBJ2-7, with 10 bases that match TRBD2. There are 15 residues in the CDR3. V gave up 4 bases and J gave up 2 bases; unmatched junction bases: 5. The germline V gene encodes CDR1 LNHDA and CDR2 SQIVND (reference sequence). The CDR3, as DNA: TGTGCCAGTAGTAGCTCAACTAGCGGGACCTACGAGCAGTACTTC. Translating it yields CASSSSTSGTYEQYF.

V gene TRBV4-3 combines with J gene TRBJ2-3; D possibly corresponds to TRBD1 (6 bases). V shed 0 bases and J shed 3 bases, with 10 bases lying between them. Looked up from germline, CDR1 is LGHNA and CDR2 is YSLEER. This CDR3 contains 15 residues. The CDR3 bases are TGCGCCAGCAGCCAAGACAACAGGGAAACAGATACGCAGTATTTT. Its translation: CASSQDNRETDTQYF.

The chain joins TRBV20-1 to TRBJ2-3, with 9 bases that match TRBD2. V shed 1 base, J shed 4 bases, and the junction held 15 bases outside the gene matches. The CDR3 spans 18 residues. Germline values: CDR1 DFQATT, CDR2 SNEGSKA (reference sequence). This CDR3 is CSARGQGVAGASADTQYF. The CDR3 DNA sequence: TGCAGTGCTAGAGGCCAAGGGGTAGCGGGGGCCTCTGCAGATACGCAGTATTTT.

V usage is TRBV11-1 and J usage is TRBJ2-7, with 8 bases identical to TRBD1. Germline V gene data show CDR1 as SGHAT and CDR2 as FQDESV (reference sequence). Germline trimming cut 5 bases from V and 2 bases from J; bases unmatched to any gene: 23. The CDR3 contains 20 residues. The CDR3 nucleotides read TGTGCCAGCAGCCCTCCATCCGGGACAGGAGAAGTTCGCCTACCCTACGAGCAGTACTTC. Its translation is CASSPPSGTGEVRLPYEQYF.

The V call is TRBV7-9, the J call TRBJ1-2; D is unresolved. Between the trimmed V and J ends, which lost 1 base and 6 bases, there was a span of 9 bases. The CDR3 totals 13 residues. Germline CDR1 is SEHNR and CDR2 is FQNEAQ (reference sequence). The CDR3 nucleotides read TGTGCCAGCAGCTTAGAAGGGTTAGATGGCTACACCTTC. It codes for CASSLEGLDGYTF. Using reference TRBV7-9 and TRBJ1-2 for the parts outside the CDR3, the full variable domain is DTGVSQNPRHKITKRGQNVTFRCDPISEHNRLYWYRQTLGQGPEFLTYFQNEAQLEKSRLLSDRFSAERPKGSFSTLEIQRTEQGDSAMYLCASSLEGLDGYTFGSGTRLTVV.

The chain is built from TRBV27 and TRBJ1-1; TRBD1 is a possible D gene (5 bases). V was shortened by 6 bases and J by 3 bases, with 14 bases between the two germline ends. There are 14 residues in the CDR3. In germline, CDR1 is MNHEY, CDR2 SMNVEV (reference sequence). The CDR3 sequence: CASSVGALYTEAFF. The CDR3 DNA reads TGTGCCAGCAGCGTAGGGGCGCTGTACACTGAAGCTTTCTTT.

V and J are TRBV6-2 or TRBV6-3 and TRBJ2-1, with no clear D. Germline lookup yields CDR1 MNHEY and CDR2 SVGEGT. The ends were cut back, 5 bases at V and 2 bases at J, with 7 bases in the middle. There are 13 residues in the CDR3. The CDR3 protein is CASSTETYNEQFF. The DNA for the CDR3 is TGTGCCAGCAGTACAGAGACCTACAATGAGCAGTTCTTC.

This chain uses TRBV7-9 with TRBJ1-5, with a tentative D call TRBD1 (6 bases). Germline CDR1 reads SEHNR; CDR2 reads FQNEAQ (reference sequence). V was pared by 1 base and J by 7 bases, with 23 bases between. The CDR3 is made up of 18 amino acids. In DNA, the CDR3 is TGTGCCAGCAGCTTAGGGCGGGGTGGGCAGGGGAATAGGCAGCCCCAGCATTTT. It specifies CASSLGRGGQGNRQPQHF.

CDR3 DNA: TGTGCCAGCAGCCAACCGGGACAGGGTCCCTACGAGCAGTACTTC. Protein sequence: CASSQPGQGPYEQYF. J is TRBJ2-7 and V is TRBV4-2, with 9 bases fitting TRBD1. V lost 2 bases, J lost 2 bases, and 4 bases stayed unmatched. The CDR3 is 15 residues long. In germline, CDR1 is LGHNA, CDR2 YNFKEQ.

This chain uses TRBV27 with TRBJ1-5; unclear D gene. Germline loops: CDR1 MNHEY, CDR2 SMNVEV (reference sequence). The length of the CDR3 is 13 residues. V gave up 6 bases and J gave up 9 bases, with 15 bases separating them. The CDR3, as DNA: TGTGCCAGCAGCCCCGCGGGGATGCGGCCCCAGCATTTT. Translating gives CASSPAGMRPQHF.

The chain joins TRBV7-9 to TRBJ2-7; 7 positions match TRBD2. CDR1 is SEHNR, CDR2 FQNEAQ, per germline (reference sequence). CDR3 size: 13 residues. The J segment lost 6 bases and the V segment lost 3 bases, leaving 5 bases of the junction unmatched. The DNA of the CDR3 is TGTGCCAGCAGCTTCGGGACTAACTTCGAGCAGTACTTC. Translation gives CASSFGTNFEQYF.

The chain employs TRBV5-6 and TRBJ2-3; the match to TRBD2 covers 9 bases. This CDR3 has 14 residues. Per germline, CDR1 SGHDT and CDR2 YYEEEE. J was trimmed by 5 bases and V by 2 bases; bases with no gene match: 3. CDR3 bases: TGTGCCAGCAGCTTTGGTAGCGGGGGAGATACGCAGTATTTT. Translation: CASSFGSGGDTQYF.

The chain carries TRBV19 and TRBJ2-6, with no clear D. Germline values: CDR1 LNHDA, CDR2 SQIVND (reference sequence). V was cut by 0 bases and J by 0 bases, with 6 bases left in between. CDR3 size: 16 residues. CDR3 protein: CASSIDDSSGANVLTF. CDR3 in DNA: TGTGCCAGTAGTATAGATGATTCCTCTGGGGCCAACGTCCTGACTTTC.

This chain connects TRBV6-5 to TRBJ2-5; TRBD1 agrees at 8 bases. The CDR3 has 14 amino acids. The junction had 4 bases not matched to a gene; V was cut back by 2 bases and J by 5 bases. CDR1 is MNHEY, CDR2 SVGAGI, per germline. In DNA form, the CDR3 reads TGTGCCAGCAGTTACGGCAGGGGGCGGGAGACCCAGTACTTC. It translates to CASSYGRGRETQYF.

This clonotype has a single count. The chain employs TRBV5-1 and TRBJ2-7; D is unresolved. This CDR3 is 17 amino acids long. Trimming removed 2 bases at V and 2 bases at J, with 20 bases between. CDR1 and CDR2 from the germline V gene are SGHRS and YFSETQ. This CDR3 reads CASSLNPALGKTYEQYF. The CDR3 coding sequence is TGCGCCAGCAGCTTAAACCCGGCCCTGGGGAAAACCTACGAGCAGTACTTC.

The gene calls are TRBV6-5 and TRBJ1-1; D remains unclear. This CDR3 region has 15 residues. The V and J ends lost 0 bases and 0 bases respectively, with 8 bases between them. The V gene's germline CDR1 is MNHEY and CDR2 SVGAGI. Here the CDR3 reads CASSYSSGLNTEAFF. The CDR3 DNA is TGTGCCAGCAGTTACTCGAGCGGGTTGAACACTGAAGCTTTCTTT.

The CDR3 DNA reads as TGTGCCAGCAGCCGGGTTACTGAAGCTTTCTTT. The encoded protein is CASSRVTEAFF. The V gene is TRBV5-6, the J gene TRBJ1-1; D unclear. Between the trimmed V and J ends, which lost 4 bases and 5 bases, there was a span of 6 bases. Germline V gives CDR1 SGHDT, CDR2 YYEEEE. This CDR3 comprises 11 residues.

The chain uses TRBV3-1 and TRBJ2-2; possibly TRBD1 for D (5 bases). V lost 0 bases and J lost 6, with 8 bases in between. Germline CDR1 reads LGHDT; CDR2 reads YNNKEL (reference sequence). This CDR3 contains 14 residues. The CDR3 reads CASSQDFRAGELFF. The CDR3 nucleotides read TGTGCCAGCAGCCAAGATTTCAGGGCCGGGGAGCTGTTTTTT.